This TCR beta chain came from a study of blood T cell repertoires in COVID-19. In the study overall: T cells, B-cell-depleted T cells, or PBMCs provided the cDNA or gDNA that served as material.

Profiled with immunoSEQ multiplex PCR; TCRdb holds only in-frame clones, not every one. The sample carries more than 95,000 clones, roughly nine tenths recorded once. The receptor comes from a man aged 65 to 79 who had recovered from COVID-19. The specimen was peripheral blood.

As DNA, the CDR3 is TGTGCCAGCAGTGGAGACAGGTCCGCCGGGGAGCTGTTTTTT. Its translation: CASSGDRSAGELFF. This chain links TRBV6-4 with TRBJ2-2, with D tentatively TRBD1 (6 bases). V shed 4 bases and J shed 6 bases, with 12 bases lying between them. From germline, CDR1 is MRHNA and CDR2 SNTAGT. The CDR3 loop spans 14 amino acids.